The following is a T cell receptor beta chain sequence with its context. Its antigen remains undetermined. Base qualities are missing; no much larger clone stands one base away. TCRbeta CDR3 regions were amplified from genomic DNA by means of the immunoSEQ Assay, a bias-controlled multiplex PCR. As for the authors' bioinformatics: Within the assay, amplification of reference gene primers was used to estimate how many nucleated cells each sample contained. Sequence reads were collapsed and filtered to measure the absolute abundance of every unique TCRbeta CDR3 rearrangement. Productive Simpson clonality was computed per sample as the square root of Simpson's diversity index over productive rearrangements. Held by TCRdb, this immuneACCESS table contains in-frame sequences only and omits some clones. Under half of the omission traces to an unresolved V gene where checked; the cause of the rest is unknown. D and trimming were read from the DNA, whereas the V and J calls and clone size are those reported in that table. The sample has 86,000 or so clones on record, 86% of them singletons. The ten largest clonotypes hold 4.5% to 5% of the sample.

This specimen belongs to a study of blood T cell repertoires in COVID-19 (dated by TCRdb to 2018 to 2020). A note on the overall study: The collaborator samples originated in the United States, Italy and Spain and spanned the acute and convalescent phases of COVID-19. The repertoires were released in a freely available public database intended as a resource for research on the immune response to SARS-CoV-2. Samples were obtained from the ongoing ImmuneRACE study (first 160 participants) and from 950 to 1,500 subjects provided by 6 global collaborators. Nearly every sample came with metadata listing a de-identified subject ID, COVID-19 status, age in years and sex. Where available, HLA class I and class II types were taken from metadata supplied by the sample provider and were not determined by assay-based typing. The material from the prospective study consisted of cDNA or gDNA derived from T cells, B-cell-depleted T cells, or PBMCs. Subjects who had been exposed to COVID-19, were actively infected with it, or had recovered from it provided the deeply sampled blood TCRbeta repertoires that made up the dataset. Study-wide findings and limitations: How much clinical and demographic metadata was included differed by source and by participant, and the metadata was provided uncurated.

Trimming costs V 5 bases and J 2 bases, and their ends lie 15 bases apart. According to the germline V gene (reference sequence), CDR1 reads SGHNT and CDR2 reads YYREEE. The CDR3, from cysteine to phenylalanine, totals 15 residues. Only the CDR3 region is kept as DNA, spanning 45 bases read in frame from base 1. Whole blood was collected in K2EDTA tubes by collaborating institutions according to the institutions' own protocols. For TCRbeta analysis, collaborators shipped samples as frozen whole blood, isolated PBMCs, or DNA extracted from either of those sample types. The source material was peripheral blood. The TCR sequence derives from a man aged 50 or older with active or convalescent COVID-19. Recombination joined TRBV5-4 with TRBJ2-3, and perhaps TRBD1 as D gene, on 6 matching bases. This receptor has the CDR3 CASRDSDITTDTQYF. The nucleotides read TGTGCCAGCAGGGACAGCGATATTACCACAGATACGCAGTATTTT.